Below, 19 T cell receptor beta chains from the same sample are listed, as sequenced in a study of metastatic and nonmetastatic thyroid tumors. Among the patients, none had received any treatment before thyroid surgery. Using MiXCR, TCRdb reanalyzed the PCR reads. Here the sample spans 64,000 or so clones, 15% to 20% being singletons. Material for sequencing was blood. The receptors originated from a male donor with papillary thyroid cancer or a benign thyroid nodule (not recorded which). Some clones in this sample may be carry-over from other donors' samples.

Notes on this clone: The junction shows a germline mismatch at one end, possibly a read error. This chain links TRBV12-3 or TRBV12-4 with TRBJ1-3, with 8 nucleotides matching TRBD1. This CDR3 contains 16 residues. CDR3 region: CASSLDTGGVGNAIYF. In DNA form, the CDR3 reads TGTGCCAGCAGTTTGGATACAGGGGGAGTGGGAAACGCCATATATTTT.

This clone is a singleton in its sample. The V call is TRBV19, the J call TRBJ2-3; the D gene is possibly TRBD2 (6 bases). Per the germline V gene, CDR1 is LNHDA and CDR2 is SQIVND (reference sequence). The ends were cut back, 4 bases at V and 0 bases at J, with 23 bases in the middle. This CDR3 spans 19 amino acids. The CDR3 bases are TGTGCCAGTAGTAGTGGGCTATCGGGAGACCTGAGGAGCACAGATACGCAGTATTTT. Encoded protein: CASSSGLSGDLRSTDTQYF.

This clone was counted many times. This could be a read error, since a much larger clone is one nucleotide away. This chain links TRBV28 with TRBJ1-2; D unresolved. This CDR3 is 12 amino acids long. Per the germline V gene, CDR1 is MDHEN and CDR2 is SYDVKM. CDR3 coding DNA: TGTGCCTTGTCCGGGCTCGGTCATGGCCACACCTTC. This codes for CALSGLGHGHTF.

This clone occurred many times. This chain links TRBV15 with TRBJ2-7; D is unclear. This CDR3 has 16 amino acids. Trimming took 4 bases from V and 3 from J, leaving 19 bases between them. CDR1 is LNHNV and CDR2 is YYDKDF in the germline V gene (reference sequence). CDR3 nucleotide sequence: TGTGCCACCAGCAAAGGACCGGGTACTGCCTTCTACGAGCAGTACTTC. The encoded protein is CATSKGPGTAFYEQYF.

The rearrangement joins TRBV5-6 to TRBJ2-3; D not certain. Per germline, CDR1 SGHDT and CDR2 YYEEEE. The CDR3 extends over 14 amino acids. Deletions cut 2 bases from V and 0 bases from J, with 7 bases between. Here the CDR3 DNA reads TGTGCCAGCAGCTTTGGCCCGAGCACAGATACGCAGTATTTT. Amino acids: CASSFGPSTDTQYF.

The chain combines TRBV5-8 with TRBJ2-5, with 14 bases that match TRBD2. Germline V lookup: CDR1 SGHTS, CDR2 YDEGEE. V lost 4 bases and J lost 5; bases outside the gene matches: 7. The CDR3 loop spans 16 amino acids. The CDR3 DNA reads TGTGCCAGCAGCCCGGGGACTAGCGGGAGTGAGGAGACCCAGTACTTC. Its translation is CASSPGTSGSEETQYF.

This clone has ten or more counts. This chain connects TRBV5-1 to TRBJ1-1; no definite D call. The V end lost 4 bases, the J end lost 3 bases, and 16 bases lay between the germline ends. The CDR3 runs to 15 residues. CDR1 is SGHRS, CDR2 YFSETQ, per germline. The CDR3 spells CASSHGIFIDTEAFF. The CDR3 DNA is TGCGCCAGCAGCCACGGGATTTTTATCGACACTGAAGCTTTCTTT.

This clone came up many times. The chain joins TRBV5-6 to TRBJ1-2; 8 nucleotides match TRBD1. The CDR3 runs 13 residues. The germline gives CDR1 SGHDT, CDR2 YYEEEE. V trimming: 2 bases; J trimming: 8 bases; junction bases outside the gene matches: 5. This CDR3 is CASSFGQGGGYTF. Here the CDR3 DNA reads TGTGCCAGCAGCTTTGGACAGGGAGGCGGCTACACCTTC.

The table lists this clone with many counts. The chain carries TRBV11-1 and TRBJ1-2, with D unresolved. The CDR3 is 13 amino acids. Germline V gene sequence: CDR1 SGHAT, CDR2 FQDESV (reference sequence). Between the trimmed V and J ends, which lost 1 base and 1 base, there was a span of 4 bases. The CDR3 loop reads CASSLEDNYGYTF. In DNA form, the CDR3 reads TGTGCCAGCAGCTTAGAAGATAACTATGGCTACACCTTC.

This clone was observed a handful of times. At one boundary the junction diverges from the germline segment, which might be a read error. V and J are TRBV12-3 or TRBV12-4 and TRBJ1-5; no reliable D call. The CDR3 loop spans 15 amino acids. In nucleotides, the CDR3 is TGTGCCATCAGTTTTCAGGCGAATAGCAATCAGCCCCAGCATTTT. Translated, it gives CAISFQANSNQPQHF.

A remark on this clone: At one of its ends the junction is not consistent with the germline gene, which may arise from a read error. The chain joins TRBV5-1 to TRBJ2-7; 9 bases line up with TRBD1. The CDR3 is 18 residues long. Germline CDR1 reads SGHRS; CDR2 reads YFSETQ. In DNA form, the CDR3 reads TGTGCCAGCAGCTCCCGGGACAGGGTGCTCCTGGAAACCTACGAGCAGTACTTC. Amino acids: CASSSRDRVLLETYEQYF.

This clone was counted ten times or more. The V and J genes are TRBV10-3 and TRBJ2-3; 14 nucleotides line up with TRBD2. The germline V gene encodes CDR1 ENHRY and CDR2 SYGVKD. V lost 2 bases and J lost 6; bases outside the gene matches: 10. There are 18 residues in the CDR3. The CDR3 DNA follows: TGTGCCATCAGTGAGACGATGACTAGCGGGGGGGCAACGGATACGCAGTATTTT. Translation: CAISETMTSGGATDTQYF.

This clone was observed many times. V is TRBV2 and J is TRBJ1-1; no definite D call. Germline values: CDR1 SNHLY, CDR2 FYNNEI. The V end was cut by 6 bases, the J end by 4 bases, with 12 bases between. This CDR3 spans 13 amino acids. CDR3 coding DNA: TGTGCCAGCAGGGCACAAGGATTCACTGAAGCTTTCTTT. This codes for CASRAQGFTEAFF.

The sample holds many counts of this clone. The rearrangement joins TRBV7-9 to TRBJ1-2, with TRBD1 as a possible D gene (5 bases). The CDR3 runs 13 residues. Germline assignment: CDR1 SEHNR and CDR2 FQNEAQ (reference sequence). The germline V and J ends were trimmed by 3 bases and 8 bases, with 13 bases remaining between them. The CDR3 here is CASSFPNGGGYTF. CDR3 coding DNA: TGTGCCAGCAGCTTCCCGAACGGGGGAGGCTACACCTTC.

This clone has a handful of counts. This sample includes further DNA sequences coding for the same CDR3. The chain has TRBV11-2 and TRBJ2-3; 12 bases are shared with TRBD2. CDR3 length equals 18 residues. The trim removed 6 bases at V and 0 bases at J, leaving 10 bases unmatched. Germline values: CDR1 SGHAT, CDR2 FQNNGV. CDR3 protein: CASSPGLAGITSTDTQYF. The CDR3 DNA is TGTGCCAGCAGTCCGGGACTAGCGGGTATTACTAGCACAGATACGCAGTATTTT.

A remark on this clone: A much bigger clone sits one base away, suggesting this may be a read error. The chain joins TRBV5-1 to TRBJ2-5; D not certain. Trimming removed 4 bases at V and 5 bases at J, with 9 bases between. CDR1 and CDR2 from the germline V gene are SGHRS and YFSETQ. This CDR3 is 12 amino acids long. The CDR3 DNA reads as TGCGCCAGCAGCCCCAGAGCGGAGACCCAGTACTTC. Protein product: CASSPRAETQYF.

In its sample, this clone was seen many times. The chain links TRBV19 to TRBJ2-4, with 16 bases aligning to TRBD2. Germline CDR1 and CDR2: LNHDA and SQIVND (reference sequence). The ends lost 6 bases at V and 3 bases at J; junction bases unmatched: 8. The CDR3 contains 18 residues. CDR3 nucleotide sequence: TGTGCCAGTAGCCCCGGGACTAGCGGGAGGGCTGGCAAAAACATTCAGTACTTC. Translation gives CASSPGTSGRAGKNIQYF. Together with reference TRBV19 and TRBJ2-4, the CDR3 gives the full variable domain: DGGITQSPKYLFRKEGQNVTLSCEQNLNHDAMYWYRQDPGQGLRLIYYSQIVNDFQKGDIAEGYSVSREKKESFPLTVTSAQKNPTAFYLCASSPGTSGRAGKNIQYFGAGTRLSVL.

This clone occurred many times. V usage is TRBV9 and J usage is TRBJ1-6; tentatively, D is TRBD1 (5 bases). There are 13 residues in the CDR3. Germline V gene sequence: CDR1 SGDLS, CDR2 YYNGEE. Trimming removed 7 bases at V and 7 bases at J, with 12 bases between. The CDR3 DNA follows: TGTGCCAGCGGTAGGGGTAGGAATTCACCCCTCCACTTT. It codes for CASGRGRNSPLHF.

The table lists this clone with many counts. The chain has TRBV12-3 or TRBV12-4 and TRBJ1-1; unclear D gene. The V and J ends lost 8 bases and 8 bases respectively, with 12 bases between them. The CDR3 loop spans 11 amino acids. For the CDR3, the DNA is TGTGCCAGCTCGGAAGGTGGCGAAGCTTTCTTT. Encoded protein: CASSEGGEAFF.